This T cell receptor beta chain was sequenced for a study of T cell responses to AZD1222 COVID-19 vaccine. Regarding this clone: What it binds is unknown.

CDR1 is SNHLY and CDR2 is FYNNEI in the germline V gene. V shed 4 bases and J 5 bases; nucleotides not matched to a gene: 12. The length of the CDR3 is 18 residues. Overall study results and limits: Nearly half of the spike-specific TCRs reportedly recognize variant regions that carry no mutations. White British donors predominated, females outnumbered males, and clonal diversity was possibly underestimated.

Method: immunoSEQ multiplex PCR; TCRdb's copy keeps in-frame clones and lacks some. Here the sample spans approximately 150,000 clones, approximately 88% being singletons. The clonotype comes from an adult in good health. Source: peripheral blood, taken on day 0 of MenACWY control vaccination. The chain recombines TRBV2 with TRBJ2-7; 15 bases fit TRBD2. CDR3 loop: CASSVPRTSGRAVHEQYF. The DNA of the CDR3 is TGTGCCAGCAGTGTCCCCCGGACTAGCGGGAGGGCCGTCCACGAGCAGTACTTC.